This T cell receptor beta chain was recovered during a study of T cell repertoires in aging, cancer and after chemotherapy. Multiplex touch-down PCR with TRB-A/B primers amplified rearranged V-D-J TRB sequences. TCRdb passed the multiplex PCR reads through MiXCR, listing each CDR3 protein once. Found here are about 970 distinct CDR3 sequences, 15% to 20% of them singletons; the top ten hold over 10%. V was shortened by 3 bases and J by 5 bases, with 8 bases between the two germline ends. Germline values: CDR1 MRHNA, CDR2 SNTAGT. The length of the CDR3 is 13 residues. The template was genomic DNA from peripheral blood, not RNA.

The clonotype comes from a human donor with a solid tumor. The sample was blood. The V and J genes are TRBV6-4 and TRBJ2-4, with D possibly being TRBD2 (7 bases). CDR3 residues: CASSEGGENIQYF. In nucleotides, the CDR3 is TGTGCCAGCAGTGAAGGGGGGGAAAACATTCAGTACTTC.